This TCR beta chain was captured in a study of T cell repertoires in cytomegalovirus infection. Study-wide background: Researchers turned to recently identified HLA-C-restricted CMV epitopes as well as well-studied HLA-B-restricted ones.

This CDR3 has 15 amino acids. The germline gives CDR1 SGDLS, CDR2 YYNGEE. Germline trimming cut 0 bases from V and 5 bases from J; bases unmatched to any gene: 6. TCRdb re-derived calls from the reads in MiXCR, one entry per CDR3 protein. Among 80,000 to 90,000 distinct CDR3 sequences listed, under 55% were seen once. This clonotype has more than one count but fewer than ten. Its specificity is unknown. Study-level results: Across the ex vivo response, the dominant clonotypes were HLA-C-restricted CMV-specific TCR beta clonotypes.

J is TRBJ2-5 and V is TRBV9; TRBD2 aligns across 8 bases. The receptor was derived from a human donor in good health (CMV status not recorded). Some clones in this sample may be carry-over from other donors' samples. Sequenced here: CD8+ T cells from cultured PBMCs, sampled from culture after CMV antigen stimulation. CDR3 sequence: CASSVAGTGGETQYF. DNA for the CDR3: TGTGCCAGCAGCGTAGCTGGAACGGGGGGGGAGACCCAGTACTTC. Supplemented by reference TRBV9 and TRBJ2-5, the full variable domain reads DSGVTQTPKHLITATGQRVTLRCSPRSGDLSVYWYQQSLDQGLQFLIQYYNGEERAKGNILERFSAQQFPDLHSELNLSSLELGDSALYFCASSVAGTGGETQYFGPGTRLLVL.